This T cell receptor (beta chain) was sequenced in a study of T cells in Graves' hyperthyroidism and ophthalmopathy. This clonotype was seen at least ten times. The germline V gene encodes CDR1 SQVTM and CDR2 ANQGSEA. This CDR3 is built from 13 residues. V was shortened by 0 bases and J by 1 base, with 6 bases between the two germline ends. The TCR beta CDR3 regions underwent amplification using RNA transcripts as the source. With the HTBI primer set, the TCR CDR3 went through a first round of RT-PCR. TCRdb fed the multiplex PCR reads into MiXCR, producing one record per CDR3 protein. Of hundreds of thousands of distinct CDR3 sequences listed, approximately 16% are singletons.

The chain has TRBV29-1 and TRBJ1-1; no reliable D call. The clonotype originates from a young woman with Graves' ophthalmopathy. Material: blood. The CDR3 region has the DNA TGCAGCGTTGAAGAGGTCCGGAACACTGAAGCTTTCTTT. Translated, it gives CSVEEVRNTEAFF.